The 4 T cell receptor beta chains below come from one sample, sequenced in a study of Graves' ophthalmopathy and Graves' hyperthyroidism. RNA transcripts yielded amplified TCR beta CDR3 regions. HTBI primers were used in a first-round RT-PCR, which preceded a second-round multiplex PCR. TCRdb independently ran MiXCR on the multiplex PCR reads; one entry per CDR3 protein. Among a few hundred thousand distinct CDR3 sequences listed, under 45% were seen once. The sequenced sample consisted of peripheral blood or thyroid tissue (not recorded which). The source is an adult man with Graves' hyperthyroidism.

This clonotype came up many times. The chain is built from TRBV12-3 or TRBV12-4 and TRBJ1-2; no firm D call. The CDR3 sequence is 12 residues long. V lost 6 bases, J lost 6 bases, and 11 bases lay in between. In DNA form, the CDR3 reads TGTGCCAGCAGCCTCGCTAAGGATGGCTACACCTTC. It specifies CASSLAKDGYTF.

The chain combines TRBV20-1 with TRBJ2-5, with D tentatively TRBD1 or TRBD2 (5 bases each). The germline gives CDR1 DFQATT, CDR2 SNEGSKA (reference sequence). This CDR3 comprises 13 residues. Trimming cost V 3 bases and J 9 bases, with 17 bases left between them. This chain's CDR3 is CSARKGSNQPQYF. The CDR3, as DNA: TGCAGTGCTAGGAAGGGGAGCAATCAGCCCCAGTACTTC.

The V gene is TRBV12-3 or TRBV12-4, the J gene TRBJ1-3; D ambiguous. The CDR3 runs 14 residues. V lost 5 bases and J 0 bases, leaving 8 bases between the germline ends. The CDR3 DNA follows: TGTGCCAGCAGTCCCAAGAGCTCTGGAAACACCATATATTTT. This sequence encodes CASSPKSSGNTIYF.

At least ten counts were recorded for this clonotype. J is TRBJ2-7 and V is TRBV19; TRBD1 is a possible D gene (5 bases). The germline V gene has CDR1 LNHDA and CDR2 SQIVND (reference sequence). The CDR3 is made up of 13 amino acids. Trimming shortened V by 5 bases and J by 4 bases, and 12 bases separated the two germline ends. CDR3 in DNA: TGTGCCAGTAGTGCAGGGATTCGGTACGAGCAGTACTTC. Translating gives CASSAGIRYEQYF.